These 32 T cell receptor beta chains were sequenced from one sample in a study of blood T cells in healthy people across ages. With a J-beta primer mix and a sample-barcoded 5' primer, a second PCR ran roughly 6 to 11 cycles. TCRdb ran MiXCR on the 5' RACE reads and lists one entry per CDR3 protein. The sample has roughly 1,300,000 distinct CDR3 sequences; almost 60% are singletons. The sample was blood. The receptors derive from a man between 18 and 29 years old in good health.

The J gene is TRBJ2-7, the V gene TRBV20-1; D is perhaps TRBD2 (6 bases). Germline values: CDR1 DFQATT, CDR2 SNEGSKA (reference sequence). The V gene lost 5 bases and the J gene lost 0 bases, with 11 bases spanning the gap. This CDR3 contains 13 residues. The CDR3 sequence is CSARGVLSYEQYF. The CDR3 nucleotides are TGCAGTGCTCGCGGGGTCCTCTCCTACGAGCAGTACTTC.

The V call is TRBV18, the J call TRBJ2-7, with 13 positions matching TRBD2. V shed 3 bases, J shed 2 bases, and the junction held 4 bases outside the gene matches. Per the germline V gene, CDR1 is KGHSH and CDR2 is LQKENI. The CDR3 runs 16 residues. CDR3 region: CASSPPGLAGTYEQYF. In DNA form, the CDR3 reads TGTGCCAGCTCACCTCCGGGACTAGCGGGGACCTACGAGCAGTACTTC.

A remark on this clonotype: This clone may be a read error of a much larger clone one base away. This chain links TRBV3-1 with TRBJ2-7; D could derive from TRBD1 or TRBD2 (5 bases each). Deletions cut 8 bases from V and 7 bases from J, with 24 bases between. Germline assignment: CDR1 LGHDT and CDR2 YNNKEL (reference sequence). The CDR3 extends over 15 amino acids. The CDR3, as DNA: TGTGCCAGCTCGACTCCGGGACGACGGTACAATGAGCAGTACTTC. It yields the protein CASSTPGRRYNEQYF.

The chain uses TRBV5-6 and TRBJ2-1; no clear D. This CDR3 has 12 amino acids. Trimming took 5 bases from V and 8 from J, leaving 11 bases between them. The germline V gene has CDR1 SGHDT and CDR2 YYEEEE. The CDR3 is CASSLSPYEQFF. CDR3 nucleotide sequence: TGTGCCAGCAGTTTAAGTCCGTATGAGCAGTTCTTC.

This chain joins TRBV6-2 or TRBV6-3 and TRBJ1-2; D unresolved. The CDR3 length is 11 residues. V dropped 0 bases and J dropped 9 bases, with 5 bases sitting between them. Germline CDR1 MNHEY, CDR2 SVGEGT. CDR3 amino acids: CASSYSASYTF. CDR3 nucleotide sequence: TGTGCCAGCAGTTACTCGGCCAGCTACACCTTC.

The CDR3 sequence: CASSVGVGGLADYEQYF. As DNA, the CDR3 is TGTGCCAGCAGCGTAGGAGTTGGGGGACTAGCAGATTACGAGCAGTACTTC. The chain joins TRBV9 to TRBJ2-7; 9 bases match TRBD2. Trimming took 0 bases from V and 4 from J; bases not matched to a gene: 11. The V gene's germline CDR1 is SGDLS and CDR2 YYNGEE. This CDR3 has 17 residues.

The chain has TRBV29-1 and TRBJ2-1, with TRBD2 matching 9 bases. The J call may not be correct, given that the DNA end is closer to TRBJ2-7. CDR1 SQVTM and CDR2 ANQGSEA come from the germline V gene. This CDR3 has 18 amino acids. CDR3 sequence: CSVRGALGLAGTYNEQYF. In DNA, the CDR3 is TGCAGCGTTCGAGGGGCTTTGGGGCTAGCGGGAACATACAATGAGCAGTACTTC.

The chain uses TRBV7-2 and TRBJ2-3, with D uncertain. CDR3 length: 18 amino acids. V lost 4 bases to trimming and J lost 0 bases, with 20 bases between them. Germline lookup yields CDR1 SGHTA and CDR2 FQGNSA. The CDR3: CASSSPTLIPSSTDTQYF. The CDR3 region has the DNA TGTGCCAGCAGCTCCCCGACATTAATACCCTCTAGCACAGATACGCAGTATTTT.

The chain links TRBV6-5 to TRBJ2-7; D call uncertain. Trimming shortened V by 2 bases and J by 9 bases, and 14 bases separated the two germline ends. This CDR3 comprises 13 residues. Per the germline V gene, CDR1 is MNHEY and CDR2 is SVGAGI. The CDR3: CASSYDTITGQYF. CDR3 coding DNA: TGTGCCAGCAGTTACGACACCATTACGGGGCAGTACTTC.

The chain recombines TRBV7-2 with TRBJ2-5; D remains ambiguous. Germline V gene lookup returns CDR1 SGHTA and CDR2 FQGNSA. The CDR3 spans 17 residues. Trimming removed 4 bases from V and 1 base from J, with 19 bases in between. In nucleotides, the CDR3 is TGTGCCAGCAGCTCCCACTTATCGGTAACCTCCCAAGAGACCCAGTACTTC. It translates to CASSSHLSVTSQETQYF.

The rearrangement uses TRBV3-1 and TRBJ2-7; tentatively, D is TRBD1 (5 bases). The germline V gene encodes CDR1 LGHDT and CDR2 YNNKEL (reference sequence). There are 14 residues in the CDR3. V was cut by 1 base and J by 5 bases, with 12 bases left in between. The CDR3 DNA follows: TGTGCCAGCAGCCAAGGTCAGGGTCGGGACGAGCAGTACTTC. It translates to CASSQGQGRDEQYF.

There are a few counts of this clonotype. The gene calls are TRBV3-1 and TRBJ2-1; D is perhaps TRBD2 (5 bases). The length of the CDR3 is 14 residues. Trimming stripped 8 bases from V and 6 bases from J, with 17 bases between. CDR1 is LGHDT, CDR2 YNNKEL, per germline (reference sequence). CDR3 in amino acids: CASSRSGDANEQFF. CDR3 DNA: TGTGCCAGCTCCAGATCCGGGGATGCCAATGAGCAGTTCTTC.

This clonotype was seen a handful of times. J is TRBJ2-4 and V is TRBV29-1, with TRBD2 identical over 9 bases. The DNA end is a closer match to TRBJ2-5, so the J assignment may be wrong. Germline lookup yields CDR1 SQVTM and CDR2 ANQGSEA. The CDR3 totals 13 residues. The CDR3 DNA reads as TGCAGCGTTGGGGGACTAGCTCAAGAGACCCAGTACTTC. Translated: CSVGGLAQETQYF.

J is TRBJ2-5 and V is TRBV15; 10 positions agree with TRBD2. The J call may be in error: the DNA end matches TRBJ2-7 better. The CDR3 is 13 residues long. The germline V gene encodes CDR1 LNHNV and CDR2 YYDKDF (reference sequence). CDR3 protein: CATRLAGDYEQYF. CDR3 nucleotides: TGTGCCACCCGGCTAGCGGGGGACTACGAGCAGTACTTC.

This clonotype has just a few counts. This chain's CDR3 is CASSLEVVGNQPQHF. The DNA of the CDR3 is TGTGCCAGCAGTTTAGAGGTTGTGGGGAATCAGCCCCAGCATTTT. The chain recombines TRBV12-3 or TRBV12-4 with TRBJ1-5; no definite D call. V was shortened by 1 base and J by 4 bases, with 11 bases between the two germline ends. The CDR3 runs 15 residues.

The V and J genes are TRBV4-1 and TRBJ1-2, with 7 bases fitting TRBD1. Losses at the gene ends were 1 base for V and 4 bases for J; bases not matched to a gene: 15. Germline V gene sequence: CDR1 MGHRA, CDR2 YSYEKL. The CDR3 sequence is 18 residues long. The CDR3 loop is CASSQAGGQHPLTYGYTF. The CDR3, as DNA: TGCGCCAGCAGCCAAGCCGGGGGACAGCACCCTTTGACCTATGGCTACACCTTC.

The chain couples TRBV6-1 to TRBJ1-5; tentative D call: TRBD1 (6 bases). CDR1 is MNHNS and CDR2 is SASEGT in the germline V gene. This CDR3 has 13 amino acids. Trimming pared 5 bases from V and 9 bases from J, leaving 14 bases between. CDR3 nucleotides: TGTGCCAGCAGTTCCTCAGACAGGTGGCCCCAGCATTTT. Protein product: CASSSSDRWPQHF.

V gene TRBV24-1 combines with J gene TRBJ2-1, with TRBD2 matching 10 bases. Looked up from germline, CDR1 is KGHDR and CDR2 is SFDVKD. V dropped 4 bases and J dropped 5; count of bases not matched to a gene: 7. This CDR3 comprises 16 residues. The CDR3 reads CATSDPSGRGNNEQFF. The CDR3, as DNA: TGTGCCACCAGTGACCCTAGCGGGAGAGGGAACAATGAGCAGTTCTTC.

This sequence joins TRBV29-1 and TRBJ2-3, with TRBD2 identical over 9 bases. Germline V CDR1 and CDR2: SQVTM, ANQGSEA. V trimming: 8 bases; J trimming: 2 bases; junction bases outside the gene matches: 11. This CDR3 is built from 15 residues. The CDR3 DNA is TGCAGCCTTTCGACTAGCGGCCCCACCACAGATACGCAGTATTTT. This encodes CSLSTSGPTTDTQYF.

V is TRBV10-3 and J is TRBJ2-3, with D uncertain. V gave up 4 bases and J gave up 2 bases, with 10 bases separating them. This CDR3 is built from 14 residues. The germline gives CDR1 ENHRY, CDR2 SYGVKD. The CDR3 sequence: CAISGASNTDTQYF. For the CDR3, the DNA is TGTGCCATCAGTGGGGCGTCTAACACAGATACGCAGTATTTT.

This clonotype was observed a handful of times. The chain combines TRBV5-1 with TRBJ2-1; 10 nucleotides agree with TRBD2. The CDR3 is 14 residues long. Trimming removed 7 bases from V and 4 bases from J; junction bases left unmatched: 5. Per the germline V gene, CDR1 is SGHRS and CDR2 is YFSETQ. In nucleotides, the CDR3 is TGCGCCAGCGCAAGGACTAGCGGATACAATGAGCAGTTCTTC. Encoded protein: CASARTSGYNEQFF.

The V call is TRBV5-1, the J call TRBJ2-1; 7 positions match TRBD1. Gene TRBJ2-7 matches the end of the DNA better, so the J call may be wrong. The germline V gene encodes CDR1 SGHRS and CDR2 YFSETQ. This CDR3 contains 16 residues. The CDR3 loop reads CASSLGDRENYNEQYF. CDR3 bases: TGCGCCAGCAGCTTGGGAGACAGGGAAAACTACAATGAGCAGTACTTC.

The chain links TRBV12-5 to TRBJ2-7; D is possibly TRBD1 or TRBD2 (5 bases each). Trimming pared 5 bases from V and 0 bases from J, leaving 14 bases between. Looked up from germline, CDR1 is LGHNT and CDR2 is FRNRAP. The CDR3 covers 15 residues. CDR3 in amino acids: CASGKSAGSSYEQYF. The DNA for the CDR3 is TGTGCTAGTGGTAAATCGGCAGGGAGCTCCTACGAGCAGTACTTC.

The chain combines TRBV6-2 or TRBV6-3 with TRBJ2-3; D is uncertain. The germline V and J ends were trimmed by 8 bases and 5 bases, with 17 bases remaining between them. CDR3 length: 14 amino acids. Germline-derived CDR1 and CDR2 are MNHEY and SVGEGT. CDR3 protein: CASATSHSLDTQYF. The CDR3 DNA reads TGTGCCAGCGCGACATCCCATAGTTTAGATACGCAGTATTTT.

The genes are TRBV4-1 and TRBJ2-7, with D maybe TRBD1 (5 bases). V lost 0 bases, J lost 0 bases, and 12 bases lay in between. Germline CDR1 is MGHRA and CDR2 is YSYEKL. This CDR3 contains 16 residues. The CDR3 loop is CASSQEGVPSSYEQYF. The CDR3 DNA reads TGCGCCAGCAGCCAAGAAGGGGTCCCAAGCTCCTACGAGCAGTACTTC.

The genes are TRBV15 and TRBJ2-7; 7 bases fit TRBD2. Germline CDR1 reads LNHNV; CDR2 reads YYDKDF (reference sequence). The CDR3 length is 16 residues. V gave up 0 bases and J gave up 4 bases; unmatched junction bases: 9. CDR3 nucleotide sequence: TGTGCCACCAGCAGAGATATTGCTAGCGGAGTTTACGAGCAGTACTTC. Its translation: CATSRDIASGVYEQYF. Filled out from reference TRBV15 and TRBJ2-7, the complete variable domain reads DAMVIQNPRYQVTQFGKPVTLSCSQTLNHNVMYWYQQKSSQAPKLLFHYYDKDFNNEADTPDNFQSRRPNTSFCFLDIRSPGLGDTAMYLCATSRDIASGVYEQYFGPGTRLTVT.

The chain carries TRBV20-1 and TRBJ2-3; D may be TRBD1 or TRBD2 (6 bases each). The length of the CDR3 is 12 residues. The germline CDR1 and CDR2 sequences are DFQATT and SNEGSKA (reference sequence). V was trimmed by 5 bases and J by 9 bases, leaving 15 bases between them. This CDR3 is CSALEGGGTQYF. CDR3 coding DNA: TGCAGTGCTCTAGAGGGGGGAGGAACGCAGTATTTT.

This chain connects TRBV7-8 to TRBJ1-2; no reliable D call. CDR1 is SGHVS, CDR2 FQNEAQ, per germline. The germline V and J ends were trimmed by 5 bases and 4 bases, with 14 bases remaining between them. The CDR3 is made up of 14 amino acids. This chain's CDR3 is CASSHGPILYGYTF. The CDR3 nucleotides read TGTGCCAGCAGCCACGGACCGATACTCTATGGCTACACCTTC.

J is TRBJ2-4 and V is TRBV5-6, with no clear D. The V end lost 1 base, the J end lost 9 bases, and 11 bases lay between the germline ends. This CDR3 contains 13 residues. Germline lookup yields CDR1 SGHDT and CDR2 YYEEEE. CDR3: CASSLPHSVIQYF. The CDR3 region has the DNA TGTGCCAGCAGCTTGCCCCATTCGGTCATTCAGTACTTC.

The chain links TRBV25-1 to TRBJ1-4; 9 bases line up with TRBD1. The CDR3 is 18 amino acids. With V trimmed by 0 bases and J by 4 bases, 9 bases remained unmatched. Germline assignment: CDR1 MGHDK and CDR2 SYGVNS. The CDR3 bases are TGTGCCAGCAGTGAATATTCGTACAGGGGGCGAGATAATGAAAAACTGTTTTTT. Protein product: CASSEYSYRGRDNEKLFF.

This chain connects TRBV20-1 to TRBJ2-7, with a weak D call TRBD1 (6 bases). This CDR3 comprises 14 residues. Trimming took 6 bases from V and 0 from J, leaving 15 bases between them. Looked up from germline, CDR1 is DFQATT and CDR2 is SNEGSKA (reference sequence). CDR3 residues: CSANRESASYEQYF. Written as DNA, the CDR3 is TGCAGTGCCAACAGGGAGAGTGCCTCCTACGAGCAGTACTTC.

V gene TRBV3-1 combines with J gene TRBJ1-1; the D is unclear. Germline V gene data show CDR1 as LGHDT and CDR2 as YNNKEL (reference sequence). The CDR3 covers 12 residues. Trimming took 3 bases from V and 2 from J, leaving 4 bases between them. For the CDR3, the DNA is TGTGCCAGCAGCCAGCAAAACACTGAAGCTTTCTTT. Translation gives CASSQQNTEAFF.